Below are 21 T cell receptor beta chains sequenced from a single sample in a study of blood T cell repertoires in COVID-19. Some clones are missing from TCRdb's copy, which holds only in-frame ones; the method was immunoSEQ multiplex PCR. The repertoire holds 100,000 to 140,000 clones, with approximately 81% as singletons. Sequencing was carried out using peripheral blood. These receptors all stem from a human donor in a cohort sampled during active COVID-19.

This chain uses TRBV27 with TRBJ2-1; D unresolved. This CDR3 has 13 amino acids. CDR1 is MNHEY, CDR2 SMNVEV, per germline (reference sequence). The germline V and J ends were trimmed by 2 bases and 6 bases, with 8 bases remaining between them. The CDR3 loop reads CASSLKAINEQFF. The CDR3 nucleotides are TGTGCCAGCAGTTTAAAAGCCATCAATGAGCAGTTCTTC.

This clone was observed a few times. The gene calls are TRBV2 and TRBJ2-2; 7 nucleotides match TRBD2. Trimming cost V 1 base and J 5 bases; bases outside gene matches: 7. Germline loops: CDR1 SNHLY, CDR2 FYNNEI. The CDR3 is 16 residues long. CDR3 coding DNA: TGTGCCAGCAGTGAAGGGGCACCCGGGAGGACCGGGGAGCTGTTTTTT. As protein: CASSEGAPGRTGELFF. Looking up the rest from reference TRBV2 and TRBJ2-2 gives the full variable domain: EPEVTQTPSHQVTQMGQEVILRCVPISNHLYFYWYRQILGQKVEFLVSFYNNEISEKSEIFDDQFSVERPDGSNFTLKIRSTKLEDSAMYFCASSEGAPGRTGELFFGEGSRLTVL.

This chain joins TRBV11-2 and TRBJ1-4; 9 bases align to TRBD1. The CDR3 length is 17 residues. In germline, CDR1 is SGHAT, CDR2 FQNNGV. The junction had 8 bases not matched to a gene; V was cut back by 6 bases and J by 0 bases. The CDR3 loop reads CASRDRGLAPTNEKLFF. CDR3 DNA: TGTGCCAGCAGGGACAGGGGTTTAGCCCCAACTAATGAAAAACTGTTTTTT.

CDR3 protein: CASSPGGITDTQYF. The CDR3 DNA follows: TGCGCCAGCAGCCCAGGGGGCATCACAGATACGCAGTATTTT. The V gene is TRBV5-1, the J gene TRBJ2-3; 8 bases align to TRBD1. Germline-derived CDR1 and CDR2 are SGHRS and YFSETQ. The CDR3 is 14 residues long. V trimming: 4 bases; J trimming: 2 bases; junction bases outside the gene matches: 3.

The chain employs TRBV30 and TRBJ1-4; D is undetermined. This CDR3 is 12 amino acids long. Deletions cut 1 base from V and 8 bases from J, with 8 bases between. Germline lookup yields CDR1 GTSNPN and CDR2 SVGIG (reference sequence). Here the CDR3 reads CAWSGMREKLFF. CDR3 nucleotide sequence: TGTGCCTGGAGTGGGATGAGGGAAAAACTGTTTTTT.

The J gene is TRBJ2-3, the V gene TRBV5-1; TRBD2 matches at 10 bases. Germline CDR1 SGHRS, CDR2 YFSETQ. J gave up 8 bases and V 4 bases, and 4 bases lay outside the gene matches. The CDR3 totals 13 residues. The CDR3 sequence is CASSVGLASTQYF. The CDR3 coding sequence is TGCGCCAGCAGCGTGGGACTAGCGAGTACGCAGTATTTT.

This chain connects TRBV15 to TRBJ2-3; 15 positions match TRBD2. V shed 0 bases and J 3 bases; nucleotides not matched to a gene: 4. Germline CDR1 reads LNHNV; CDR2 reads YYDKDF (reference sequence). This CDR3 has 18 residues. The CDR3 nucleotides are TGTGCCACCAGCAGAGATAAAGGACTAGCGGGAGGGACAGATACGCAGTATTTT. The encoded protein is CATSRDKGLAGGTDTQYF. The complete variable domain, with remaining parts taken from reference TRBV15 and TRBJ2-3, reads DAMVIQNPRYQVTQFGKPVTLSCSQTLNHNVMYWYQQKSSQAPKLLFHYYDKDFNNEADTPDNFQSRRPNTSFCFLDIRSPGLGDTAMYLCATSRDKGLAGGTDTQYFGPGTRLTVL.

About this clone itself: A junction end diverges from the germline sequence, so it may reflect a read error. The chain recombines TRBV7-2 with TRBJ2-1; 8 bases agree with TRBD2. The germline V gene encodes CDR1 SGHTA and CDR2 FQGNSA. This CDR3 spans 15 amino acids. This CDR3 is CASRLAGRRWNEQFF. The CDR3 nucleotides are TGTGCCAGCAGGTTAGCGGGGAGGAGATGGAATGAGCAGTTCTTC.

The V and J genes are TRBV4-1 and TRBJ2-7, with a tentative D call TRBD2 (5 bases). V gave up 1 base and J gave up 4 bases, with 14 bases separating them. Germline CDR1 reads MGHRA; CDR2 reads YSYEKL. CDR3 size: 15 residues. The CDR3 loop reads CASSQVALTSYEQYV. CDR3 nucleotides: TGCGCCAGCAGCCAAGTTGCTCTAACTAGTTACGAGCAGTACGTC.

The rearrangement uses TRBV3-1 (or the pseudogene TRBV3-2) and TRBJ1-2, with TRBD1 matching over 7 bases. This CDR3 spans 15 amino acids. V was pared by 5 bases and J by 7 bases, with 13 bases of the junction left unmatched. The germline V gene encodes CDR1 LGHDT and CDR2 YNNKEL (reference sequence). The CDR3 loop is CASSTRGQYYGGYTF. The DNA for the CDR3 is TGTGCCAGCAGCACCCGGGGACAGTACTATGGTGGCTACACCTTC.

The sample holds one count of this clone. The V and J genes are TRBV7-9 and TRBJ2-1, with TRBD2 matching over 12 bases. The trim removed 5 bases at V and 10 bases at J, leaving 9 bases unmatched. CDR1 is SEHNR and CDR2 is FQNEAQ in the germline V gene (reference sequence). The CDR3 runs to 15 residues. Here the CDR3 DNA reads TGTGCCAGCAGCCACCGTGGACTAGCGGGATTAGAGCAGTTCTTC. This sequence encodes CASSHRGLAGLEQFF.

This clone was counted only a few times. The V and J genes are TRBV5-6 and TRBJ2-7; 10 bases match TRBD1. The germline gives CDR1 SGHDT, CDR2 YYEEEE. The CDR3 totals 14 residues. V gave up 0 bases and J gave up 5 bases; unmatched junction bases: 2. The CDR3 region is CASSLADRGNEQYF. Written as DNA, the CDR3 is TGTGCCAGCAGCTTGGCGGACAGGGGGAACGAGCAGTACTTC.

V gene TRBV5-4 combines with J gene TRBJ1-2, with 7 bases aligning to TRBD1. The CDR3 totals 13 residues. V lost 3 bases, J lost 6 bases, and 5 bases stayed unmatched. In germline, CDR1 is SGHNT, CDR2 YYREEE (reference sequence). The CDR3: CASSSTGFDGYTF. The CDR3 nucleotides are TGTGCCAGCAGCTCGACAGGGTTCGATGGCTACACCTTC.

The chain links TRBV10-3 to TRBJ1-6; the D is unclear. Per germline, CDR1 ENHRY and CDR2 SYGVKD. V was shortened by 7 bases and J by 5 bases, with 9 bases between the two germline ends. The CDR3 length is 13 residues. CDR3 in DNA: TGTGCCATCAATGACGTTGATAATTCACCCCTCCACTTT. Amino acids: CAINDVDNSPLHF.

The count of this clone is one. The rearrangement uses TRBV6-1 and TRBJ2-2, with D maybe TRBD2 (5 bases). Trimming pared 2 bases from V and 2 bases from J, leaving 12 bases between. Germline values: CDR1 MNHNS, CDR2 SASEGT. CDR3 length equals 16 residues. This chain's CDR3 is CASSEYQAVNTGELFF. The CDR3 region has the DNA TGTGCCAGCAGTGAATATCAAGCGGTTAACACCGGGGAGCTGTTTTTT.

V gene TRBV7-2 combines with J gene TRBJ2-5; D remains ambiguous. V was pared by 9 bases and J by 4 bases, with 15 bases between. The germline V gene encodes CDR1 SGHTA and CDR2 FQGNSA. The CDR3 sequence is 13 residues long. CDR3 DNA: TGTGCCAGTAACGCACCGGGTGGAGAGACCCAGTACTTC. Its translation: CASNAPGGETQYF.

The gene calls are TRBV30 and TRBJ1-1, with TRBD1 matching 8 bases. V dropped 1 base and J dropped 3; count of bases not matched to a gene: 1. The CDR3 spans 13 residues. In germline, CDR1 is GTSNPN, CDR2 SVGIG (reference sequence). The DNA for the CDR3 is TGTGCCTGGAGTGAGACAGGGGACACTGAAGCTTTCTTT. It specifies CAWSETGDTEAFF.

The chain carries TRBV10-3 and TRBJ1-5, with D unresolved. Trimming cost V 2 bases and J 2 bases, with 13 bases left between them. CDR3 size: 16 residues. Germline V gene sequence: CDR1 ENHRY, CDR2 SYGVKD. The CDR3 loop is CAISEGSVLGNQPQHF. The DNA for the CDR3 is TGTGCCATCAGTGAGGGCAGCGTTTTAGGCAATCAGCCCCAGCATTTT.

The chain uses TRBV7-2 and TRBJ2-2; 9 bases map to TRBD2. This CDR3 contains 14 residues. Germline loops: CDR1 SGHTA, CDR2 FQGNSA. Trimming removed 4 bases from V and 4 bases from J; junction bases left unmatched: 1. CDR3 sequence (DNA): TGTGCCAGCAGCTCGACTAGCGGCACCGGGGAGCTGTTTTTT. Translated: CASSSTSGTGELFF.

The CDR3 reads CASSPGQIVGELFF. CDR3 bases: TGTGCCAGCAGCCCCGGACAGATAGTCGGGGAGCTGTTTTTT. The V gene is TRBV7-3, the J gene TRBJ2-2; a possible D gene is TRBD1 (6 bases). The CDR3 spans 14 residues. The germline CDR1 and CDR2 sequences are SGHTA and FQGTGA. Trimming left V 5 bases short and J 7 bases short, with 14 bases between.

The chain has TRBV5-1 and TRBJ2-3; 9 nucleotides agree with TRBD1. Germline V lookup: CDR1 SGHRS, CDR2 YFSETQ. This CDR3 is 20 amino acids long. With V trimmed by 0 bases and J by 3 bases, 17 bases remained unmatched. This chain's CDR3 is CASSLDGPTGGARSTDTQYF. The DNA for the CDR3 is TGCGCCAGCAGCTTGGACGGGCCTACAGGGGGCGCTCGCTCAACAGATACGCAGTATTTT.